Presented here are 11 T cell receptor beta chains from one specimen sequenced in a study of cytomegalovirus exposure and HLA in healthy donors. In the PCR, 60 Vbeta and 13 Jbeta primers were used. Sequenced by immunoSEQ multiplex PCR; TCRdb stores in-frame clones only, minus some. The sample contains roughly 130,000 clones, 55% to 75% of which appear only once. Sequencing used PBMCs. These receptors came from a young man in good health and CMV-seropositive.

The sample holds many counts of this clone. The chain is built from TRBV5-4 and TRBJ2-3; the D is unclear. The CDR3 is 15 amino acids. V lost 5 bases and J 2 bases, leaving 15 bases between the germline ends. Germline V gene data show CDR1 as SGHNT and CDR2 as YYREEE (reference sequence). This CDR3 reads CASSYTGPPTDTQYF. The CDR3 nucleotides are TGTGCCAGCAGTTATACTGGTCCCCCCACAGATACGCAGTATTTT. The whole variable domain, filled in from reference TRBV5-4 and TRBJ2-3, reads ETGVTQSPTHLIKTRGQQVTLRCSSQSGHNTVSWYQQALGQGPQFIFQYYREEENGRGNFPPRFSGLQFPNYSSELNVNALELDDSALYLCASSYTGPPTDTQYFGPGTRLTVL.

The chain carries TRBV7-8 and TRBJ1-5; D is uncertain. V gave up 1 base and J gave up 8 bases, with 9 bases separating them. Germline V CDR1 and CDR2: SGHVS, FQNEAQ. This CDR3 spans 13 amino acids. The CDR3, as DNA: TGTGCCAGCAGCTTAGACCAGACTAAGCCCCAGCATTTT. Residues: CASSLDQTKPQHF. Based on the CDR3 plus reference TRBV7-8 and TRBJ1-5, the full variable domain is GAGVSQSPRYKVAKRGQDVALRCDPISGHVSLFWYQQALGQGPEFLTYFQNEAQLDKSGLPSDRFFAERPEGSVSTLKIQRTQQEDSAVYLCASSLDQTKPQHFGDGTRLSIL.

This clone was observed a single time. The rearrangement joins TRBV27 to TRBJ1-2; 8 nucleotides match TRBD1. This CDR3 has 13 amino acids. V was pared by 1 base and J by 8 bases, with 3 bases of the junction left unmatched. Germline V lookup: CDR1 MNHEY, CDR2 SMNVEV (reference sequence). Written as DNA, the CDR3 is TGTGCCAGCAGTTTATGGACAGGGAAAGGCTACACCTTC. Translating it yields CASSLWTGKGYTF.

V is TRBV11-2 and J is TRBJ2-7; 10 positions match TRBD2. The CDR3 length is 15 residues. With 5 bases clipped from V and 0 bases from J, the junction kept 4 bases outside the gene matches. Germline V lookup: CDR1 SGHAT, CDR2 FQNNGV. This chain's CDR3 is CASSPSGSRSYEQYF. CDR3 DNA sequence: TGTGCCAGCAGCCCTAGCGGGAGCCGCTCCTACGAGCAGTACTTC. Complete variable domain (other parts from reference TRBV11-2 and TRBJ2-7): EAGVAQSPRYKIIEKRQSVAFWCNPISGHATLYWYQQILGQGPKLLIQFQNNGVVDDSQLPKDRFSAERLKGVDSTLKIQPAKLEDSAVYLCASSPSGSRSYEQYFGPGTRLTVT.

This chain uses TRBV5-1 with TRBJ2-1, with 12 bases fitting TRBD2. With 0 bases clipped from V and 4 bases from J, the junction kept 2 bases outside the gene matches. This CDR3 region has 16 residues. CDR1 and CDR2 (germline): SGHRS, YFSETQ. The CDR3 DNA reads as TGCGCCAGCAGCTTGGTGCTAGCGGGAGGGTACAATGAGCAGTTCTTC. Amino acids: CASSLVLAGGYNEQFF.

As concerns this clone: Additional DNA sequences in this sample encode the identical CDR3. This chain uses TRBV2 with TRBJ2-5; a weak D match, TRBD2 (5 bases). The CDR3 has 13 amino acids. The V and J ends lost 8 bases and 2 bases respectively, with 12 bases between them. Germline V lookup: CDR1 SNHLY, CDR2 FYNNEI. The CDR3 bases are TGTGCCAGCGAACGGCGGGCACAAGAGACCCAGTACTTC. It translates to CASERRAQETQYF.

In DNA, the CDR3 is TGCGCCAGCAGCCAAGATCGACACAGGGGCCTCTACAATGAGCAGTTCTTC. The encoded protein is CASSQDRHRGLYNEQFF. This chain joins TRBV4-3 and TRBJ2-1, with 7 positions matching TRBD1. V was clipped by 0 bases and J by 3 bases; unmatched bases: 8. The CDR3 length is 17 residues. In germline, CDR1 is LGHNA, CDR2 YSLEER.

The chain recombines TRBV4-2 with TRBJ1-4, with D unclear. Germline values: CDR1 LGHNA, CDR2 YNFKEQ. This CDR3 contains 16 residues. Trimming took off 0 bases at V and 7 bases at J, with 15 bases between the two ends. The CDR3 protein is CASSQDLGGRGEKLFF. The CDR3 bases are TGTGCCAGCAGCCAAGATTTAGGAGGGCGGGGTGAAAAACTGTTTTTT.

This chain links TRBV4-1 with TRBJ2-7, with a weak D call TRBD2 (6 bases). Trimming pared 11 bases from V and 5 bases from J, leaving 22 bases between. Per germline, CDR1 MGHRA and CDR2 YSYEKL. The CDR3 loop spans 14 amino acids. The CDR3 loop reads CALHQGGSCHEQYF. The CDR3 DNA reads TGCGCCTTACATCAAGGAGGGAGCTGCCACGAGCAGTACTTC.

The CDR3 spells CASSLLGLADTDTQYF. CDR3 bases: TGTGCCAGCAGTTTACTAGGACTAGCGGACACAGATACGCAGTATTTT. The chain joins TRBV27 to TRBJ2-3, with 10 bases lining up with TRBD2. The germline CDR1 and CDR2 sequences are MNHEY and SMNVEV (reference sequence). V lost 2 bases and J lost 2; bases outside the gene matches: 4. This CDR3 contains 16 residues.

This clone was counted a few times. The chain combines TRBV2 with TRBJ2-2; 13 bases are a match to TRBD2. After removal of 10 bases from V and 5 bases from J, the junction contained 7 bases not matched to a gene. This CDR3 is built from 15 residues. Germline V lookup: CDR1 SNHLY, CDR2 FYNNEI. The CDR3 sequence: CATNGGLAGTGELFF. CDR3 DNA: TGTGCCACCAATGGGGGACTAGCGGGAACCGGGGAGCTGTTTTTT.